The clone carrying this TCR delta chain is labeled medium-sized. A far larger clone is only one base removed, so a read error is likely. The same CDR3 can be traced to other DNA sequences in this sample. This sample was taken from a study of gamma delta lymphoproliferative disorders and STAT genes. Study context: Each gamma-chain library started from at least 50 ng of genomic DNA, using the LymphoTrack Dx TCRG Assay.

TCRdb re-called the multiplex PCR reads through CATT. The sample records 550 to 800 delta-chain clones, 5% to 7% being singletons. Per germline, CDR1 GEAIGNYY and CDR2 EKD. The J segment lost 5 bases and the V segment lost 0 bases, leaving 17 bases of the junction unmatched. There are 19 residues in the CDR3. Genomic DNA from isolated PBMCs served as the sequencing template. The sequence derives from a human donor with gamma-delta T-cell large granular lymphocyte leukemia. The V call is TRDV2, the J call TRDJ1; TRDD3 aligns across 10 bases. The material sequenced was blood. CDR3 coding DNA: TGTGCCTGTGACACCGTAGAGGGATGGGGGATACAGGCGGGTGATAAACTCATCTTT. Translated, it gives CACDTVEGWGIQAGDKLIF.